This T cell receptor beta chain stems from a study of T-cell memory formation after mild COVID-19. Whole-study findings and limits: Contracting clones from day 15 to 85 had balanced CD4/CD8; later expanders favoured CD4+. Nothing confirmed that second-wave clones peaking on day 37 were specific for SARS-CoV-2. Clones which contracted sat mainly in CM and EM if CD4+, and in EMRA if CD8+.

V shed 3 bases and J shed 7 bases, with 10 bases lying between them. CDR3 length: 12 amino acids. CDR1 SGDLS and CDR2 YYNGEE come from the germline V gene. This clonotype was observed a few times. Its specificity is not known. After 5'RACE with constant-segment primers, TCR alpha and TCR beta cDNA libraries carrying sample barcodes and UMIs were obtained. TCRdb re-derived calls from the 5' RACE reads in MiXCR, one entry per CDR3 protein. The data contain more than 150,000 distinct CDR3 sequences, less than 20% of them singletons. The V and J genes are TRBV9 and TRBJ1-1, with D perhaps TRBD1 (6 bases). The TCR was taken from a man aged 18 to 35 who had mild COVID-19 (a few samples of this study predate the infection). Cell type and time point are not known. Source material: PBMCs or a T cell subset sorted from them (not recorded which). In DNA form, the CDR3 reads TGTGCCAGCAGCGAGGGGGTTGGTGAAGCTTTCTTT. Protein: CASSEGVGEAFF.